A single sample is the source of the 14 T cell receptor beta chains below, sequenced in a study of blood T cells in healthy people across ages. It was with a sample-barcoded 5' primer and a J-beta primer mix that a second PCR of about 6 to 12 cycles was run. TCRdb redid the calling of the 5' RACE reads with MiXCR, one entry per CDR3 protein. The profile shows 750,000 to 950,000 distinct CDR3 sequences, almost 30% of them singletons. The same data also contributed to another study, on T cells of mothers and their children.

What was sequenced was blood. The receptors shown here come from a woman in her forties in good health.

There are a few counts of this clonotype. CDR3 DNA: TGCAGCGTTGTCAGTCAGGGCAATGAGCAGTACTTC. This encodes CSVVSQGNEQYF. The V and J genes are TRBV29-1 and TRBJ2-4; weak D call: TRBD1 (5 bases). Per the germline V gene, CDR1 is SQVTM and CDR2 is ANQGSEA. The CDR3 has 12 residues. V was shortened by 4 bases and J by 13 bases, with 17 bases between the two germline ends.

This clonotype appeared many times. The J gene is TRBJ2-3, the V gene TRBV28, with D unclear. Trimming cost V 8 bases and J 7 bases, with 10 bases left between them. The CDR3 has 11 amino acids. CDR1 and CDR2 from the germline V gene are MDHEN and SYDVKM. The CDR3 spells CASRDVYTQYF. In nucleotides, the CDR3 is TGTGCCAGCCGCGACGTCTATACGCAGTATTTT.

Comments on this clonotype: With a much larger clone just one base away, this may be a read error. This chain uses TRBV12-3 or TRBV12-4 with TRBJ2-7, with D possibly being TRBD1 or TRBD2 (5 bases each). The ends were cut back, 6 bases at V and 9 bases at J, with 24 bases in the middle. The CDR3 has 15 amino acids. This CDR3 is CASRKGTQGVHGQYF. The CDR3 DNA is TGTGCCAGCAGGAAGGGGACCCAGGGCGTCCACGGGCAGTACTTC.

The chain uses TRBV12-3 or TRBV12-4 and TRBJ1-5; TRBD1 might be the D (6 bases). This CDR3 region has 16 residues. V was pared by 3 bases and J by 0 bases, with 12 bases between. CDR3 region: CASSLAGDISNQPQHF. CDR3 nucleotide sequence: TGTGCCAGCAGTTTGGCAGGGGACATTAGCAATCAGCCCCAGCATTTT.

The chain combines TRBV29-1 with TRBJ2-1, with TRBD2 matching over 13 bases. The V segment lost 7 bases and the J segment 8 bases; nucleotides outside the gene matches: 11. Per germline, CDR1 SQVTM and CDR2 ANQGSEA. The CDR3 extends over 15 amino acids. CDR3 coding DNA: TGCAGCGCAATCCCTACTAGCGGGGGGGCCTATGAGCAGTTCTTC. Translation: CSAIPTSGGAYEQFF.

In regard to this clonotype: A much larger clone differs from this one at a single base, so this may be a read error. The chain links TRBV20-1 to TRBJ1-2; D remains unclear. CDR1 and CDR2 from the germline V gene are DFQATT and SNEGSKA (reference sequence). The CDR3 loop spans 13 amino acids. CDR3 DNA sequence: TGCAGTGCTGGAGATCCAGCTAACTATGGCTACACCTTC. Protein: CSAGDPANYGYTF.

This clonotype was observed many times. The V gene is TRBV6-5, the J gene TRBJ2-2; D gene unclear. Trimming shortened V by 2 bases and J by 2 bases, and 12 bases separated the two germline ends. The CDR3 consists of 16 residues. Germline V CDR1 and CDR2: MNHEY, SVGAGI. The CDR3 loop reads CASSYEVTVNTGELFF. CDR3 in DNA: TGTGCCAGCAGTTACGAGGTCACGGTAAACACCGGGGAGCTGTTTTTT.

Regarding this clonotype: One junction end disagrees with the germline gene, perhaps due to a read error. The V gene is TRBV28, the J gene TRBJ2-7; maybe TRBD2 (7 bases). This CDR3 is built from 14 residues. Germline CDR1 MDHEN, CDR2 SYDVKM. The CDR3 coding sequence is TGTGCTAGCAGTTTAGGGGGGGCCCGTTACGGGCAGTACTTC. Amino acid sequence: CASSLGGARYGQYF.

The gene calls are TRBV2 and TRBJ2-3; maybe TRBD2 (6 bases). Trimming cost V 8 bases and J 3 bases, with 15 bases left between them. The germline V gene has CDR1 SNHLY and CDR2 FYNNEI. The CDR3 length is 14 residues. CDR3 sequence: CASGFGGPTDTQYF. In DNA form, the CDR3 reads TGTGCCAGCGGCTTCGGGGGTCCGACAGATACGCAGTATTTT.

This clonotype was observed many times. The chain uses TRBV6-5 and TRBJ2-5; D is undetermined. CDR1 MNHEY and CDR2 SVGAGI come from the germline V gene. Trimming took off 6 bases at V and 3 bases at J, with 11 bases between the two ends. CDR3 size: 13 residues. This chain's CDR3 is CASRSRREETQYF. Here the CDR3 DNA reads TGTGCCAGCAGATCCCGCCGGGAAGAGACCCAGTACTTC.

The rearrangement links TRBV4-2 to TRBJ2-7, with D maybe TRBD2 (5 bases). The CDR3 covers 13 residues. Between the trimmed V and J ends, which lost 0 bases and 2 bases, there was a span of 5 bases. CDR1 is LGHNA and CDR2 is YNFKEQ in the germline V gene. The CDR3 DNA is TGTGCCAGCAGCCAAGATAGCGCCTACGAGCAGTACTTC. Translated: CASSQDSAYEQYF.

Note on this clonotype: One end of the junction is discordant with germline, which a read error may explain. The chain uses TRBV7-2 and TRBJ2-7; TRBD2 aligns across 9 bases. CDR1 and CDR2 from the germline V gene are SGHTA and FQGNSA. The CDR3 consists of 15 residues. This CDR3 is CASSLAGGTTYERYF. CDR3 DNA: TGTGCCAGCAGCTTGGCGGGGGGGACCACCTACGAGCGGTACTTC.

This clonotype occurred a few times. The rearrangement joins TRBV20-1 to TRBJ1-1; D is possibly TRBD1 (5 bases). This CDR3 spans 14 amino acids. In germline, CDR1 is DFQATT, CDR2 SNEGSKA (reference sequence). In nucleotides, the CDR3 is TGCAGATTAAGTCCGGGACCCTCGGGCACTGAAGCTTTCTTT. It codes for CRLSPGPSGTEAFF.

V gene TRBV15 combines with J gene TRBJ1-5, with D tentatively TRBD1 (6 bases). Trimming cost V 1 base and J 4 bases, with 11 bases left between them. The V gene's germline CDR1 is LNHNV and CDR2 YYDKDF (reference sequence). The length of the CDR3 is 15 residues. CDR3 sequence reads: CATSRVRGSNQPQHF. DNA of the CDR3: TGTGCCACCAGCAGAGTCAGGGGATCGAATCAGCCCCAGCATTTT.